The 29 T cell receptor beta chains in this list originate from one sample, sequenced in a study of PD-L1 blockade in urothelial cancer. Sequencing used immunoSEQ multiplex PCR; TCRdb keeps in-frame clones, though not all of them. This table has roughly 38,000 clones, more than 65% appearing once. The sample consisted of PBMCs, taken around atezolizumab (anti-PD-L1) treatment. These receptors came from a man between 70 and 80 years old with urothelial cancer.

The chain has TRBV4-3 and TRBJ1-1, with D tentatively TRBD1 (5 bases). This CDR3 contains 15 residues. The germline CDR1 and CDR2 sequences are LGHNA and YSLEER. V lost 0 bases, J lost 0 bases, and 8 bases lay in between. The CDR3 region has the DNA TGCGCCAGCAGCCAAGAGGGGGGATTGAACACTGAAGCTTTCTTT. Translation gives CASSQEGGLNTEAFF.

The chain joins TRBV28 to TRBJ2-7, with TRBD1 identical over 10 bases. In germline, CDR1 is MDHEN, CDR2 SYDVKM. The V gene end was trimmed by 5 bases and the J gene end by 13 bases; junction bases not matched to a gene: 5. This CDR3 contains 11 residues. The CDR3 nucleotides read TGTGCCAGCAGTCCCGGGACAGGGGTCTACTTC. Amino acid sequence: CASSPGTGVYF.

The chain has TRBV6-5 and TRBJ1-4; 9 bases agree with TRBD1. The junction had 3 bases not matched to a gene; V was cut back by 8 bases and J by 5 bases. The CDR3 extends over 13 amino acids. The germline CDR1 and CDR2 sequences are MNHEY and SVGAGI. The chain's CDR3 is CASGGTGNEKLFF. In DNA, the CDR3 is TGTGCCAGCGGGGGGACAGGGAATGAAAAACTGTTTTTT.

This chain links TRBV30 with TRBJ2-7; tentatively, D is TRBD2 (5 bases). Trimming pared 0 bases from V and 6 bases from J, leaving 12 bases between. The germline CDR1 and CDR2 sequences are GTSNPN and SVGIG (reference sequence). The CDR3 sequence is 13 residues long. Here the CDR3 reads CAWSVRTGIEQYF. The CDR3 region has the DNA TGTGCCTGGAGTGTACGGACTGGGATCGAGCAGTACTTC.

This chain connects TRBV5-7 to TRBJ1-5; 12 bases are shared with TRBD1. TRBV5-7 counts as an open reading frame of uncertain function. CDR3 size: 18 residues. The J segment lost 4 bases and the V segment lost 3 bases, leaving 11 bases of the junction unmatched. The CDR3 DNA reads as TGTGCCAGCAGCTCCTCCGGGACAGGGGGCTATAGGAATCAGCCCCAGCATTTT. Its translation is CASSSSGTGGYRNQPQHF.

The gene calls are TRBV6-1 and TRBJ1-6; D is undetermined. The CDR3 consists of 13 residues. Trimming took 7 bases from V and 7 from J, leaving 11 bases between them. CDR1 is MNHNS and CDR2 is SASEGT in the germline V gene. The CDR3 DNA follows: TGTGCCAGCACGGCACGGAGGAATTCACCCCTCCACTTT. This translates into CASTARRNSPLHF.

The CDR3, as DNA: TGTGCCATCAGTGAGGTGACAGGGGGTAACACCGGGGAGCTGTTTTTT. It is translated as CAISEVTGGNTGELFF. The chain joins TRBV10-3 to TRBJ2-2, with TRBD1 identical over 9 bases. The CDR3 covers 16 residues. Germline V gene lookup returns CDR1 ENHRY and CDR2 SYGVKD. V trimming: 2 bases; J trimming: 2 bases; junction bases outside the gene matches: 3.

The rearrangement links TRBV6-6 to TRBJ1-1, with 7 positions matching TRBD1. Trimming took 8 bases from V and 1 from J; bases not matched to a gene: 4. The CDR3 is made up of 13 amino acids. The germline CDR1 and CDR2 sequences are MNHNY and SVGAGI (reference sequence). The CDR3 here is CASFRDRNTEAFF. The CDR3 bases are TGTGCCAGCTTCCGGGACAGGAACACTGAAGCTTTCTTT.

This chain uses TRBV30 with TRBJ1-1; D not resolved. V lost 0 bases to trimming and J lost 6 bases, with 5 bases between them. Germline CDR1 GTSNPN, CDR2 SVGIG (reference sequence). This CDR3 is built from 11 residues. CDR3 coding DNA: TGTGCCTGGAGTGTACTGGCTGAAGCTTTCTTT. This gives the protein CAWSVLAEAFF. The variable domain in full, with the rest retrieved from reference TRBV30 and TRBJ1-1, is SQTIHQWPATLVQPVGSPLSLECTVEGTSNPNLYWYRQAAGRGLQLLFYSVGIGQISSEVPQNLSASRPQDRQFILSSKKLLLSDSGFYLCAWSVLAEAFFGQGTRLTVV.

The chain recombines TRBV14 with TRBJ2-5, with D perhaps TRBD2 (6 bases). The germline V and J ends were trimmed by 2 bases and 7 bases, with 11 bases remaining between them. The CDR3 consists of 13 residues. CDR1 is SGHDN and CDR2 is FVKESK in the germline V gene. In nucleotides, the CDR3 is TGTGCCAGCAGCCAACCGCGGGGAGCGACCCAGTACTTC. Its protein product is CASSQPRGATQYF.

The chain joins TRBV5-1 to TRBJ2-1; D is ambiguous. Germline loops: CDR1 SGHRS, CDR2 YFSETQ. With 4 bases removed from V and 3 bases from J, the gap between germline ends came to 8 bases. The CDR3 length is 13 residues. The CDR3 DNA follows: TGCGCCAGCAGCATGACGGGCTACAATGAGCAGTTCTTC. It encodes CASSMTGYNEQFF. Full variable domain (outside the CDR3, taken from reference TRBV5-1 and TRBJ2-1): KAGVTQTPRYLIKTRGQQVTLSCSPISGHRSVSWYQQTPGQGLQFLFEYFSETQRNKGNFPGRFSGRQFSNSRSEMNVSTLELGDSALYLCASSMTGYNEQFFGPGTRLTVL.

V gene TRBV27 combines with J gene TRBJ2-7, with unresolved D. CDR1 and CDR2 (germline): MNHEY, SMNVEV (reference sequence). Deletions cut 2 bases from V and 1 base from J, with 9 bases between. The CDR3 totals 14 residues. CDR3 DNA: TGTGCCAGCAGTTTAAGCCAGGCGTCCTACGAGCAGTACTTC. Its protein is CASSLSQASYEQYF.

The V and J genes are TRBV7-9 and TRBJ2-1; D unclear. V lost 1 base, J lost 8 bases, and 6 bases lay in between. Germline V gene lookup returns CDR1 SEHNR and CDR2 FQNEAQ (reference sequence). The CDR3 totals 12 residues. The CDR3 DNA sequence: TGTGCCAGCAGCTTAGGTTCATATGAGCAGTTCTTC. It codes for CASSLGSYEQFF. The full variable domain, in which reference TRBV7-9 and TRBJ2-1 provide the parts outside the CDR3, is DTGVSQNPRHKITKRGQNVTFRCDPISEHNRLYWYRQTLGQGPEFLTYFQNEAQLEKSRLLSDRFSAERPKGSFSTLEIQRTEQGDSAMYLCASSLGSYEQFFGPGTRLTVL.

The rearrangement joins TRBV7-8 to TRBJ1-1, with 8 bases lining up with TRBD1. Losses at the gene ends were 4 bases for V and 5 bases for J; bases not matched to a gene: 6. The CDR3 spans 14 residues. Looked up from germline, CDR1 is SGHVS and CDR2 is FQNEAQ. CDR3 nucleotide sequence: TGTGCCAGCAGCTCTGCAGGGGGCTGGACTGAAGCTTTCTTT. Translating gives CASSSAGGWTEAFF.

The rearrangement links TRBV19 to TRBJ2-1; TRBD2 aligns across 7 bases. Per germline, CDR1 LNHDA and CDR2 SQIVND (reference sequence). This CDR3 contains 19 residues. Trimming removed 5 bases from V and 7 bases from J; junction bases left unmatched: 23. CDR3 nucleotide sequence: TGTGCCAGTAGTCCCGGAGAGGTAACGGGGGGTAGTCTTAGGAATGAGCAGTTCTTC. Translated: CASSPGEVTGGSLRNEQFF.

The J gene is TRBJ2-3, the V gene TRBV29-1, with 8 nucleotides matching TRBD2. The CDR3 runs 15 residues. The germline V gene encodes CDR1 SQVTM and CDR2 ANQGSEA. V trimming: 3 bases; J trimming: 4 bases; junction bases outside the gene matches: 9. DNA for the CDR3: TGCAGCGTTGAGCCCCCCCCGGGAGGGGCAGATACGCAGTATTTT. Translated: CSVEPPPGGADTQYF.

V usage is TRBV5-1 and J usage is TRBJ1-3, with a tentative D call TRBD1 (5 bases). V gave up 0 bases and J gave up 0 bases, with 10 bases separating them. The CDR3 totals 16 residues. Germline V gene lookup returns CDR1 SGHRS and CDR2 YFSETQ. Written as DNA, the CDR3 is TGCGCCAGCAGCTTGGGTCAGGGCCCCTCTGGAAACACCATATATTTT. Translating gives CASSLGQGPSGNTIYF.

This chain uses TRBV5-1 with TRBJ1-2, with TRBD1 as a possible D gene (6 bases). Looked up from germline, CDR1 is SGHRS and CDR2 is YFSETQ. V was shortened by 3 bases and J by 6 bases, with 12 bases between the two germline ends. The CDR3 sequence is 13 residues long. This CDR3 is CASSSRTVDGYTF. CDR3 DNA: TGCGCCAGCAGCTCGAGGACAGTCGATGGCTACACCTTC.

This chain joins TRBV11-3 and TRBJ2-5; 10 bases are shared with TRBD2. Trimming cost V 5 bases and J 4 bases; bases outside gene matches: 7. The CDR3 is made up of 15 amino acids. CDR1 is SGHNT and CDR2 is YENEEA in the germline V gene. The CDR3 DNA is TGTGCCAGCAGCCAGCGGGAGGGCCGGGGAGAGACCCAGTACTTC. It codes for CASSQREGRGETQYF.

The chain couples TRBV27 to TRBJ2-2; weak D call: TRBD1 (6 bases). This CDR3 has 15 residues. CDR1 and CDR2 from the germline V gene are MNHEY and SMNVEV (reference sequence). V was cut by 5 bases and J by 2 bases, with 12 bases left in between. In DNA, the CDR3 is TGTGCCAGCAGTAGGGGGACATTAAACACCGGGGAGCTGTTTTTT. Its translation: CASSRGTLNTGELFF.

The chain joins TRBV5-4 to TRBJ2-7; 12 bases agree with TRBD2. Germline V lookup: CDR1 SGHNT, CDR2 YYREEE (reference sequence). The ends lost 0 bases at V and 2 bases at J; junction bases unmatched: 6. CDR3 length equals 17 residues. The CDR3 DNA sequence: TGTGCCAGCAGCTTGGGTGGTGGACTAGCGGGAACCTACGAGCAGTACTTC. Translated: CASSLGGGLAGTYEQYF.

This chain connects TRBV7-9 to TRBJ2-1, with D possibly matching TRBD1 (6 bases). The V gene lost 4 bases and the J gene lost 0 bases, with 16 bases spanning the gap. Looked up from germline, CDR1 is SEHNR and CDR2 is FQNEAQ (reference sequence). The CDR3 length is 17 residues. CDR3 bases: TGTGCCAGCAGCTCCGTACAGGGACGCTCCTCCTACAATGAGCAGTTCTTC. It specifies CASSSVQGRSSYNEQFF.

Here the CDR3 reads CASSLVGQANTEAFF. The CDR3 DNA reads TGTGCCAGCAGTTTAGTGGGACAGGCGAACACTGAAGCTTTCTTT. The rearrangement joins TRBV28 to TRBJ1-1, with 8 bases aligning to TRBD1. The germline gives CDR1 MDHEN, CDR2 SYDVKM. V trimming: 2 bases; J trimming: 1 base; junction bases outside the gene matches: 3. This CDR3 spans 15 amino acids.

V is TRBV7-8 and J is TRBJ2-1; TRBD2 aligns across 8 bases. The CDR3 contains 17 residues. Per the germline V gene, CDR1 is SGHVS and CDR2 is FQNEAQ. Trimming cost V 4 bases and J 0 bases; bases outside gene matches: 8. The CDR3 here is CASSSRGGTSSYNEQFF. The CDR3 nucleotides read TGTGCCAGCAGCTCTCGGGGGGGGACTAGCTCCTACAATGAGCAGTTCTTC. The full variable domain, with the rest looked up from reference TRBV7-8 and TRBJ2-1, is GAGVSQSPRYKVAKRGQDVALRCDPISGHVSLFWYQQALGQGPEFLTYFQNEAQLDKSGLPSDRFFAERPEGSVSTLKIQRTQQEDSAVYLCASSSRGGTSSYNEQFFGPGTRLTVL.

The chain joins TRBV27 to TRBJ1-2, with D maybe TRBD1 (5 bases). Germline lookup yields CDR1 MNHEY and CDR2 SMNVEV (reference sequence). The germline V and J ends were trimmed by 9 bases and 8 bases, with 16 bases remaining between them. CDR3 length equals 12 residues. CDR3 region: CASSPGGWGYTF. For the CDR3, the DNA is TGTGCCAGTTCTCCGGGGGGGTGGGGCTACACCTTC.

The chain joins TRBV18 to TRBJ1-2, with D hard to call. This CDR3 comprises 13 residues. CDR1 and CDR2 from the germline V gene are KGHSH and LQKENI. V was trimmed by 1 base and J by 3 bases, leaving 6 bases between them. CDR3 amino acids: CASSPQEDYGYTF. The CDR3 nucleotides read TGTGCCAGCTCACCACAGGAGGACTATGGCTACACCTTC.

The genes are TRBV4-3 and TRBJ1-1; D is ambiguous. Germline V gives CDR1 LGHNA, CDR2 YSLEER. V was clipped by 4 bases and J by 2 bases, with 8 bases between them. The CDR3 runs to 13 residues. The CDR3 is CASSRGANTEAFF. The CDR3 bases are TGCGCCAGCAGCCGAGGAGCTAACACTGAAGCTTTCTTT.

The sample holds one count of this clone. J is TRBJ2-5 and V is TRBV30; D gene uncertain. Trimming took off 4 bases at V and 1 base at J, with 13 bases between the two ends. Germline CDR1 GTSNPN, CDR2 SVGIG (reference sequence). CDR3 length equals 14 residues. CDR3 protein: CAWTAVWIQETQYF. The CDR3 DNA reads TGTGCCTGGACCGCGGTGTGGATCCAAGAGACCCAGTACTTC.

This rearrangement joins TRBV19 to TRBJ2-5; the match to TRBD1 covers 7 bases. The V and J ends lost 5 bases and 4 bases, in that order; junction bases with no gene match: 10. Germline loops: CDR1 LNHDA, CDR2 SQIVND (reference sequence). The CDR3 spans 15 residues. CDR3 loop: CASSPLDRVGETQYF. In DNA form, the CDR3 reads TGTGCCAGTAGTCCCCTCGACAGGGTTGGAGAGACCCAGTACTTC.